This passage covers 30 T cell receptor beta chains from one sample sequenced in a study of T cells after yellow fever vaccination (dated by TCRdb to between 2018 and 2021). The meaning of the sample's treatment or condition label: live attenuated yellow fever vaccine strain. Libraries came from 5' RACE. TCRdb records Illumina HiSeq 2500 as the sequencer. The public reads were reanalyzed by TCRdb: fastp trimming at Q25, MiXCR alignment, in-frame beta chains only. All rows with the same CDR3 protein become a single entry with the most common DNA and genes. This sample has under 55,000 distinct CDR3 sequences in its table, and 6.8% of those were observed once. Together, the top ten hold 15% of the sample. The sample here was CD8+ T cells not binding an NS4B(214-222) dextramer, sorted from PBMCs, taken 45 days after the yellow fever booster vaccination. The cell subset or site tag for this specimen amounts to: NS4B epitope dextramer-negative CD8 T cells. The source is a man aged 30-40 years who received the YFV17D yellow fever vaccine.

The sample holds many counts of this clonotype. This CDR3 reads CASIAGPPVRTKGF. The DNA for the CDR3 is TGTGCCAGCATCGCGGGCCCACCAGTGAGGACCAAAGGGTTC. This rearrangement joins TRBV21-1 to TRBJ2-1; the table's TRBD2 call for D was not verified on the DNA. TRBV21-1 counts as a pseudogene. The CDR3 loop spans 14 amino acids.

This clonotype has at least ten counts. The genes are TRBV5-4 and TRBJ2-1; D not resolved. CDR3 length: 13 residues. From germline, CDR1 is SGHNT and CDR2 YYREEE (reference sequence). Between the trimmed V and J ends, which lost 0 bases and 10 bases, there was a span of 11 bases. The CDR3 region has the DNA TGTGCCAGCAGCTTGGAAATTGAACAGGAGCAGTTCTTC. Its translation: CASSLEIEQEQFF.

The chain joins TRBV6-1 to TRBJ2-5, with TRBD2 matching over 8 bases. Germline CDR1 MNHNS, CDR2 SASEGT. CDR3 length equals 16 residues. V trimming: 5 bases; J trimming: 5 bases; junction bases outside the gene matches: 13. DNA for the CDR3: TGTGCCAGCAGTCCTCCAGTCGGGGGGGACGCGGAGACCCAGTACTTC. Encoded protein: CASSPPVGGDAETQYF.

This clonotype occurred many times. The chain uses TRBV28 and TRBJ2-1, with TRBD2 matching 11 bases. The CDR3 sequence is 19 residues long. The germline V gene has CDR1 MDHEN and CDR2 SYDVKM. Trimming took 3 bases from V and 0 from J; bases not matched to a gene: 10. CDR3 protein: CASSFPALAGDDSYNEQFF. The CDR3 DNA follows: TGTGCCAGCAGTTTCCCGGCACTAGCGGGAGACGACTCCTACAATGAGCAGTTCTTC.

This clonotype was counted at least ten times. The V gene is TRBV7-8, the J gene TRBJ1-2; possibly TRBD1 for D (6 bases). V dropped 8 bases and J dropped 7 bases, with 14 bases sitting between them. The CDR3 consists of 12 residues. CDR1 and CDR2 (germline): SGHVS, FQNEAQ. The CDR3 region is CASSPQGGGYTF. The CDR3 DNA follows: TGTGCCAGCTCCCCACAGGGTGGTGGCTACACCTTC.

In its sample, this clonotype was seen many times. The V and J genes are TRBV24-1 and TRBJ2-1, with 8 bases matching TRBD2. J gave up 7 bases and V 12 bases, and 16 bases lay outside the gene matches. Germline CDR1 KGHDR, CDR2 SFDVKD. This CDR3 has 15 amino acids. The CDR3 DNA is TGTGCCGCAAAAACGGGGGGGCTAGCTGTGAATGAGCAGTTCTTC. Translation gives CAAKTGGLAVNEQFF.

This clonotype was seen ten or more times. The rearrangement links TRBV21-1 to TRBJ2-5; whether TRBD1, the table's D call, matches the DNA was not checked. TRBV21-1 is reported as a pseudogene. This CDR3 is built from 14 residues. The CDR3 protein is CASSIQEQEETQYF. The CDR3 DNA reads TGTGCCAGCAGCATTCAAGAACAGGAAGAGACCCAGTACTTC.

This clonotype came up a few times. CDR3 coding DNA: TGTGCCAGCAGTTGGACTCTAAGCTCCTACGAGCAGTACTTC. It encodes CASSWTLSSYEQYF. The chain is built from TRBV7-8 and TRBJ2-7; tentative D call: TRBD2 (5 bases). Trimming removed 6 bases at V and 0 bases at J, with 12 bases between. Germline-derived CDR1 and CDR2 are SGHVS and FQNEAQ. The CDR3 loop spans 14 amino acids.

This chain uses TRBV9 with TRBJ2-5; 11 nucleotides line up with TRBD2. Germline trimming cut 2 bases from V and 4 bases from J; bases unmatched to any gene: 4. Germline V gene data show CDR1 as SGDLS and CDR2 as YYNGEE. This CDR3 is 15 amino acids long. The CDR3: CASSVQGTSGETQYF. Written as DNA, the CDR3 is TGTGCCAGCAGCGTCCAGGGGACTAGCGGAGAGACCCAGTACTTC. Combining the CDR3 with reference TRBV9 and TRBJ2-5 gives the whole variable domain DSGVTQTPKHLITATGQRVTLRCSPRSGDLSVYWYQQSLDQGLQFLIQYYNGEERAKGNILERFSAQQFPDLHSELNLSSLELGDSALYFCASSVQGTSGETQYFGPGTRLLVL.

This clonotype was counted at least ten times. Written as DNA, the CDR3 is TGCGCCAGCAGCCAAGGATTACCTAGCGGGAAATACAATGAGCAGTTCTTC. This sequence encodes CASSQGLPSGKYNEQFF. The chain couples TRBV4-3 to TRBJ2-1, with 9 bases matching TRBD2. CDR1 is LGHNA and CDR2 is YSLEER in the germline V gene. V dropped 1 base and J dropped 4; count of bases not matched to a gene: 8. There are 17 residues in the CDR3.

This clonotype occurred many times. The chain has TRBV4-1 and TRBJ2-7, with a possible D match to TRBD1 (5 bases). Trimming took off 3 bases at V and 2 bases at J, with 8 bases between the two ends. Germline loops: CDR1 MGHRA, CDR2 YSYEKL. The CDR3 has 13 residues. The CDR3 region has the DNA TGCGCCAGCAGCCATGACAGAACCTACGAGCAGTACTTC. Encoded protein: CASSHDRTYEQYF.

The chain uses TRBV19 and TRBJ1-1; TRBD1 matches at 8 bases. This CDR3 spans 17 amino acids. Germline V gene lookup returns CDR1 LNHDA and CDR2 SQIVND (reference sequence). V lost 0 bases to trimming and J lost 4 bases; unmatched junction nucleotides: 10. The CDR3 bases are TGTGCCAGTAGTATAGACTGGGGGGCAGGGGGCAGCACTGAAGCTTTCTTT. Protein: CASSIDWGAGGSTEAFF.

The table lists this clonotype with many counts. The rearrangement joins TRBV27 to TRBJ2-7, with a weak D call TRBD1 (5 bases). This CDR3 has 14 amino acids. From germline, CDR1 is MNHEY and CDR2 SMNVEV (reference sequence). V gave up 3 bases and J gave up 6 bases, with 15 bases separating them. The CDR3 DNA is TGTGCCAGCAGTTTCCAGGGTTTAACGCTCGAGCAGTACTTC. As protein: CASSFQGLTLEQYF.

This clonotype was detected ten times or more. The chain combines TRBV29-1 with TRBJ2-7; unclear D gene. The CDR3 contains 14 residues. The germline V and J ends were trimmed by 3 bases and 5 bases, with 17 bases remaining between them. Germline V gene sequence: CDR1 SQVTM, CDR2 ANQGSEA. The CDR3 region is CSVEFLSGPDEQYF. CDR3 sequence (DNA): TGCAGCGTTGAGTTTTTATCGGGTCCCGACGAGCAGTACTTC.

This clonotype has at least ten counts. J is TRBJ2-7 and V is TRBV21-1; the D call TRBD2 from the table was never checked on the DNA. TRBV21-1 is listed as a pseudogene. This CDR3 region has 17 residues. The CDR3 coding sequence is TGTGCCAGCAGCACTCTAGCGGGAGGGCCCCTCCTCTACGAGCAGTACTTC. The encoded protein is CASSTLAGGPLLYEQYF.

This clonotype has a handful of counts. The gene calls are TRBV19 and TRBJ2-2, with TRBD1 identical over 7 bases. Trimming at V came to 7 bases and at J to 3 bases, leaving 5 bases not matched to a gene. This CDR3 spans 14 amino acids. In germline, CDR1 is LNHDA, CDR2 SQIVND (reference sequence). CDR3 region: CASMGDSYTGELFF. The CDR3 nucleotides are TGTGCCAGTATGGGGGACAGCTACACCGGGGAGCTGTTTTTT.

This clonotype has ten or more counts. CDR3 nucleotides: TGTGCCAGCAGTCCGGGACTAGCGGGGGAGCAGTACTTC. This translates into CASSPGLAGEQYF. The chain links TRBV28 to TRBJ2-7, with 13 nucleotides matching TRBD2. From germline, CDR1 is MDHEN and CDR2 SYDVKM. The CDR3 runs to 13 residues. Unmatched junction bases numbered 2, after V lost 5 bases and J lost 7 bases.

This clonotype was seen ten or more times. The chain carries TRBV29-1 and TRBJ2-3, with D maybe TRBD2 (7 bases). The CDR3 consists of 13 residues. The ends were cut back, 7 bases at V and 2 bases at J, with 13 bases in the middle. Germline lookup yields CDR1 SQVTM and CDR2 ANQGSEA. CDR3 sequence: CSGNRDYTDTQYF. CDR3 nucleotide sequence: TGCAGCGGGAACAGGGACTACACAGATACGCAGTATTTT.

This clonotype was recorded many times. The rearrangement uses TRBV6-2 or TRBV6-3 and TRBJ2-5, with 11 bases identical to TRBD2. The CDR3 covers 18 residues. CDR1 and CDR2 (germline): MNHEY, SVGEGT. The ends lost 5 bases at V and 4 bases at J; junction bases unmatched: 15. The CDR3 region is CASSHTSGSYSSGETQYF. The CDR3 bases are TGTGCCAGCAGTCACACTAGCGGGAGTTATTCTTCCGGAGAGACCCAGTACTTC.

Notes on this clonotype: This may be a read error, as it is one base from a much larger clone. The J gene is TRBJ2-7, the V gene TRBV11-2; D call uncertain. The germline gives CDR1 SGHAT, CDR2 FQNNGV. The V end lost 3 bases, the J end lost 6 bases, and 9 bases lay between the germline ends. The CDR3 consists of 12 residues. Here the CDR3 reads CASSFISAEQYF. In DNA, the CDR3 is TGTGCCAGCAGCTTCATCAGTGCCGAGCAGTACTTC. The full variable domain, rest sourced from reference TRBV11-2 and TRBJ2-7, is EAGVAQSPRYKIIEKRQSVAFWCNPISGHATLYWYQQILGQGPKLLIQFQNNGVVDDSQLPKDRFSAERLKGVDSTLKIQPAKLEDSAVYLCASSFISAEQYFGPGTRLTVT.

This clonotype came up many times. This chain joins TRBV20-1 and TRBJ2-7, with D tentatively TRBD1 (5 bases). V was clipped by 1 base and J by 3 bases, with 10 bases between them. The CDR3 has 13 amino acids. Looked up from germline, CDR1 is DFQATT and CDR2 is SNEGSKA (reference sequence). The DNA for the CDR3 is TGCAGTGCTAGAGTCAGGGCAGACTACGAGCAGTACTTC. This encodes CSARVRADYEQYF.

This clonotype has just one count. It may be a read error: a sequence one base away is much more abundant. J is TRBJ1-5 and V is TRBV6-5; 8 bases fit TRBD1. This CDR3 has 16 amino acids. With 6 bases clipped from V and 5 bases from J, the junction kept 12 bases outside the gene matches. CDR1 is MNHEY, CDR2 SVGAGI, per germline. As DNA, the CDR3 is TGTGCCAGCAGGAACTCGGGGACAGGATTATATCAGCCCCAGCATTTT. Protein: CASRNSGTGLYQPQHF.

This clonotype was observed many times. This CDR3 reads CASSLAVREGNQPQHF. The CDR3 DNA reads TGTGCCAGCAGCTTGGCAGTCAGGGAGGGCAATCAGCCCCAGCATTTT. The chain is built from TRBV5-5 and TRBJ1-5; D is perhaps TRBD1 (5 bases). The V gene's germline CDR1 is SGHKS and CDR2 YYEKEE (reference sequence). This CDR3 region has 16 residues. With 0 bases removed from V and 2 bases from J, the gap between germline ends came to 12 bases.

This chain joins TRBV3-1 and TRBJ2-2, with 14 bases identical to TRBD2. Germline V gene sequence: CDR1 LGHDT, CDR2 YNNKEL (reference sequence). V gave up 4 bases and J gave up 4 bases; unmatched junction bases: 14. The CDR3 is made up of 20 amino acids. The chain's CDR3 is CASSPRDRGLAGAITGELFF. CDR3 DNA sequence: TGTGCCAGCAGCCCCCGGGACAGGGGACTAGCGGGAGCGATCACCGGGGAGCTGTTTTTT. Variable domain in full (rest from reference TRBV3-1 and TRBJ2-2): DTAVSQTPKYLVTQMGNDKSIKCEQNLGHDTMYWYKQDSKKFLKIMFSYNNKELIINETVPNRFSPKSPDKAHLNLHINSLELGDSAVYFCASSPRDRGLAGAITGELFFGEGSRLTVL.

Many counts were recorded for this clonotype. The CDR3 spells CASSLYGRNTEAFF. The CDR3 DNA reads TGCGCCAGCAGCTTGTATGGGCGGAACACTGAAGCTTTCTTT. The chain joins TRBV5-1 to TRBJ1-1; D call uncertain. Germline V CDR1 and CDR2: SGHRS, YFSETQ. Trimming removed 1 base at V and 1 base at J, with 8 bases between. This CDR3 has 14 amino acids.

This clonotype appeared many times. This chain links TRBV12-3 or TRBV12-4 with TRBJ1-2; D remains unclear. V was clipped by 0 bases and J by 0 bases, with 11 bases between them. This CDR3 has 16 residues. CDR3 sequence reads: CASSLAWAATNYGYTF. CDR3 coding DNA: TGTGCCAGCAGTTTAGCGTGGGCAGCTACTAACTATGGCTACACCTTC.

The table lists this clonotype with many counts. This rearrangement joins TRBV4-1 to TRBJ2-1, with TRBD2 matching 10 bases. Trimming took 0 bases from V and 8 from J; bases not matched to a gene: 7. This CDR3 has 16 residues. CDR1 is MGHRA, CDR2 YSYEKL, per germline. Here the CDR3 DNA reads TGCGCCAGCAGCCAAGACCCTAGCGGGAGCGTCTATGAGCAGTTCTTC. This codes for CASSQDPSGSVYEQFF.

The table lists this clonotype with many counts. V gene TRBV5-1 combines with J gene TRBJ2-1; 8 bases are shared with TRBD2. The CDR3 runs to 16 residues. After removal of 2 bases from V and 8 bases from J, the junction contained 12 bases not matched to a gene. Germline-derived CDR1 and CDR2 are SGHRS and YFSETQ. The CDR3 DNA reads as TGCGCCAGCAGCTTCCCCAGCGGGAGTTCTAGGTATGAGCAGTTCTTC. Protein product: CASSFPSGSSRYEQFF.

This clonotype showed up many times. The chain joins TRBV9 to TRBJ2-7; D uncertain. The CDR3 contains 15 residues. V dropped 4 bases and J dropped 0 bases, with 14 bases sitting between them. Germline lookup yields CDR1 SGDLS and CDR2 YYNGEE. Here the CDR3 reads CASSPTADSSYEQYF. CDR3 sequence (DNA): TGTGCCAGCAGCCCAACTGCCGATTCCTCCTACGAGCAGTACTTC.

The table lists this clonotype with many counts. The chain couples TRBV7-9 to TRBJ2-1, with D perhaps TRBD2 (5 bases). Looked up from germline, CDR1 is SEHNR and CDR2 is FQNEAQ (reference sequence). V dropped 5 bases and J dropped 4 bases, with 15 bases sitting between them. The CDR3 has 15 residues. The chain's CDR3 is CASSLGWGEYNEQFF. CDR3 nucleotides: TGTGCCAGCAGCCTAGGGTGGGGAGAATACAATGAGCAGTTCTTC. Using reference TRBV7-9 and TRBJ2-1 for the parts outside the CDR3, the full variable domain is DTGVSQNPRHKITKRGQNVTFRCDPISEHNRLYWYRQTLGQGPEFLTYFQNEAQLEKSRLLSDRFSAERPKGSFSTLEIQRTEQGDSAMYLCASSLGWGEYNEQFFGPGTRLTVL.